This T cell receptor beta chain appears in the sequencing data of a study of response to subunit inactivated influenza vaccine. Study-level points and caveats: Few new T cells, the authors suggested, are recruited by each seasonal influenza vaccination.

TCRdb re-analysed the RT-PCR reads in MiXCR, keeping a single row per CDR3 protein. Here the sample spans roughly 700,000 distinct CDR3 sequences, about a sixth being singletons. The CDR3 is 16 residues long. Germline V gives CDR1 DFQATT, CDR2 SNEGSKA (reference sequence). J gave up 1 base and V 0 bases, and 9 bases lay outside the gene matches. This clonotype showed up just a few times. Its matching antigen is unknown. Sequences were derived from PBMCs from blood, sampled 11 to 12 days after vaccination. The chain has TRBV20-1 and TRBJ2-7; 7 nucleotides align to TRBD1. The clonotype was recovered from a man aged 45 to 65 who received an inactivated influenza vaccine. The CDR3 coding sequence is TGCAGTGCTAGAGATTGGCGGCAGGGGGAATCCTACGAGCAGTACTTC. Encoded protein: CSARDWRQGESYEQYF.